These 19 T cell receptor beta chains share one sample of origin, sequenced in a study of cytomegalovirus exposure and HLA in healthy donors. A multiplex PCR was run with 60 Vbeta primers and 13 Jbeta primers. Produced via immunoSEQ multiplex PCR; TCRdb's table is partial and in-frame only. The data hold 90,000 to 110,000 clones, with 75% to 85% observed a single time. Source material: PBMCs. The receptor set was obtained from a man younger than 35 in good health and CMV-seronegative.

This chain links TRBV5-5 with TRBJ1-1; D remains ambiguous. The ends were cut back, 4 bases at V and 5 bases at J, with 15 bases in the middle. The CDR3 covers 14 residues. The germline V gene encodes CDR1 SGHKS and CDR2 YYEKEE (reference sequence). In DNA form, the CDR3 reads TGTGCCAGCAGCAACCCCTTACGGGGAACTGAAGCTTTCTTT. Protein sequence: CASSNPLRGTEAFF.

CDR3 bases: TGTGCCAGTAGTATAGAAGGGGCGGTTGGCTACACCTTC. It specifies CASSIEGAVGYTF. The chain links TRBV19 to TRBJ1-2; possibly TRBD1 for D (5 bases). The CDR3 contains 13 residues. CDR1 is LNHDA and CDR2 is SQIVND in the germline V gene (reference sequence). The V and J ends lost 0 bases and 7 bases respectively, with 9 bases between them. Full variable domain (missing parts from reference TRBV19 and TRBJ1-2): DGGITQSPKYLFRKEGQNVTLSCEQNLNHDAMYWYRQDPGQGLRLIYYSQIVNDFQKGDIAEGYSVSREKKESFPLTVTSAQKNPTAFYLCASSIEGAVGYTFGSGTRLTVV.

This clone was detected a few times. The chain joins TRBV7-3 to TRBJ2-5; 11 nucleotides match TRBD2. The CDR3 is made up of 13 amino acids. The germline gives CDR1 SGHTA, CDR2 FQGTGA. The trim removed 5 bases at V and 8 bases at J, leaving 4 bases unmatched. The CDR3 protein is CASSPTSGETQYF. CDR3 bases: TGTGCCAGCAGCCCGACTAGCGGGGAAACCCAGTACTTC.

The chain carries TRBV6-6 and TRBJ2-1; 12 nucleotides match TRBD2. Per germline, CDR1 MNHNY and CDR2 SVGAGI (reference sequence). V lost 6 bases to trimming and J lost 3 bases; unmatched junction nucleotides: 3. The CDR3 sequence is 15 residues long. The CDR3 sequence is CASSRGLAGYNEQFF. The CDR3 DNA sequence: TGTGCCAGCAGCAGGGGACTAGCGGGCTACAATGAGCAGTTCTTC.

This clone was observed at least ten times. The V gene is TRBV6-4, the J gene TRBJ2-3; 10 bases agree with TRBD2. Germline values: CDR1 MRHNA, CDR2 SNTAGT. The V and J ends lost 3 bases and 1 base, in that order; junction bases with no gene match: 1. This CDR3 is 15 amino acids long. The CDR3 is CASSEGTSGTDTQYF. The CDR3 DNA follows: TGTGCCAGCAGTGAGGGGACTAGCGGCACAGATACGCAGTATTTT.

The V call is TRBV30, the J call TRBJ2-1; 12 bases are shared with TRBD2. V lost 5 bases and J lost 7; bases outside the gene matches: 6. The CDR3 is 14 residues long. Germline CDR1 GTSNPN, CDR2 SVGIG (reference sequence). CDR3 coding DNA: TGTGCCTGGCGCGGACTAGCGGGAAATAATGAGCAGTTCTTC. Translating it yields CAWRGLAGNNEQFF.

The chain links TRBV4-3 to TRBJ2-7, with a tentative D call TRBD2 (6 bases). CDR1 and CDR2 from the germline V gene are LGHNA and YSLEER. The CDR3 consists of 18 residues. V was cut by 0 bases and J by 2 bases, with 20 bases left in between. CDR3 nucleotide sequence: TGCGCCAGCAGCCAAGATCGAACCGCGGCGGGAAACCCCTACGAGCAGTACTTC. Translation gives CASSQDRTAAGNPYEQYF.

Only a few counts were recorded for this clone. V is TRBV11-1 and J is TRBJ2-7, with 8 bases lining up with TRBD1. The length of the CDR3 is 13 residues. The V gene's germline CDR1 is SGHAT and CDR2 FQDESV (reference sequence). Germline trimming cut 5 bases from V and 5 bases from J; bases unmatched to any gene: 5. The CDR3 DNA follows: TGTGCCAGCAGCCTCGACAGGGGAGACGAGCAGTACTTC. It specifies CASSLDRGDEQYF.

V and J are TRBV5-1 and TRBJ2-1; TRBD2 might be the D (5 bases). The length of the CDR3 is 14 residues. The V and J ends lost 4 bases and 8 bases respectively, with 16 bases between them. Germline CDR1 reads SGHRS; CDR2 reads YFSETQ. CDR3 sequence reads: CASSLGLSGYEQFF. The CDR3 nucleotides are TGCGCCAGCAGCCTCGGACTGTCTGGCTATGAGCAGTTCTTC.

The chain employs TRBV5-6 and TRBJ2-1; 11 positions agree with TRBD2. The CDR3 has 16 amino acids. J gave up 2 bases and V 4 bases, and 5 bases lay outside the gene matches. CDR1 and CDR2 (germline): SGHDT, YYEEEE. The CDR3 loop is CASSPGLAVTYNEQFF. The CDR3, as DNA: TGTGCCAGCAGCCCGGGACTAGCGGTAACCTACAATGAGCAGTTCTTC.

The chain's CDR3 is CASSPSPQGAYEQYF. DNA of the CDR3: TGTGCCAGCAGCCCTAGCCCACAGGGGGCCTACGAGCAGTACTTC. The chain couples TRBV11-2 to TRBJ2-7, with 8 nucleotides matching TRBD1. This CDR3 comprises 15 residues. Trimming removed 5 bases from V and 2 bases from J; junction bases left unmatched: 8. Germline CDR1 SGHAT, CDR2 FQNNGV.

The rearrangement uses TRBV7-8 and TRBJ1-2; weak D call: TRBD1 (6 bases). Germline values: CDR1 SGHVS, CDR2 FQNEAQ. Trimming cost V 5 bases and J 8 bases, with 21 bases left between them. This CDR3 region has 15 residues. The CDR3 reads CASSEGRALTGGYTF. In nucleotides, the CDR3 is TGTGCCAGCAGCGAGGGCCGGGCTCTGACAGGCGGCTACACCTTC.

The chain carries TRBV4-1 and TRBJ1-3; TRBD1 matches at 8 bases. Germline V lookup: CDR1 MGHRA, CDR2 YSYEKL. The CDR3 is 15 residues long. The trim removed 4 bases at V and 4 bases at J, leaving 6 bases unmatched. CDR3 amino acids: CASSLARGQGNTIYF. CDR3 in DNA: TGCGCCAGCAGCCTCGCCAGGGGGCAAGGAAACACCATATATTTT.

The gene calls are TRBV7-3 and TRBJ2-1, with TRBD2 matching 8 bases. The J segment lost 6 bases and the V segment lost 2 bases, leaving 6 bases of the junction unmatched. The CDR3 extends over 15 amino acids. Germline V gene sequence: CDR1 SGHTA, CDR2 FQGTGA. CDR3 amino acids: CASSLLAGSGNEQFF. The CDR3 DNA reads TGTGCCAGCAGCTTATTAGCGGGATCAGGCAATGAGCAGTTCTTC.

The genes are TRBV10-2 and TRBJ2-1; TRBD2 matches 10 bases. V lost 6 bases and J lost 12; bases outside the gene matches: 11. Germline V gene lookup returns CDR1 WSHSY and CDR2 SAAADI. This CDR3 is built from 14 residues. CDR3 region: CASRAPGLATGQFF. DNA of the CDR3: TGCGCCAGCAGGGCCCCGGGACTAGCGACGGGGCAGTTCTTC.

This clone was observed a handful of times. This chain connects TRBV6-6 to TRBJ2-7; 7 bases are a match to TRBD1. Germline V gene sequence: CDR1 MNHNY, CDR2 SVGAGI (reference sequence). This CDR3 spans 15 amino acids. The ends lost 5 bases at V and 0 bases at J; junction bases unmatched: 7. The CDR3 sequence: CASSVRGQVSYEQYF. The CDR3 DNA reads as TGTGCCAGCAGTGTCCGCGGACAGGTCTCCTACGAGCAGTACTTC.

The chain carries TRBV5-1 and TRBJ2-7; D ambiguous. Germline V lookup: CDR1 SGHRS, CDR2 YFSETQ. Trimming removed 4 bases at V and 3 bases at J, with 11 bases between. CDR3 size: 13 residues. This CDR3 is CASSHASNYEQYF. In nucleotides, the CDR3 is TGCGCCAGCAGCCATGCGTCGAACTACGAGCAGTACTTC.

The V and J genes are TRBV5-1 and TRBJ2-6; TRBD1 matches at 9 bases. V shed 4 bases and J 2 bases; nucleotides not matched to a gene: 10. The CDR3 loop spans 18 amino acids. Germline-derived CDR1 and CDR2 are SGHRS and YFSETQ. CDR3 in DNA: TGCGCCAGCAGCCTGGGACAGGGAGGTACGACTGGGGCCAACGTCCTGACTTTC. Residues: CASSLGQGGTTGANVLTF. The full variable domain, rest sourced from reference TRBV5-1 and TRBJ2-6, is KAGVTQTPRYLIKTRGQQVTLSCSPISGHRSVSWYQQTPGQGLQFLFEYFSETQRNKGNFPGRFSGRQFSNSRSEMNVSTLELGDSALYLCASSLGQGGTTGANVLTFGAGSRLTVL.

The chain combines TRBV7-9 with TRBJ1-1; D not certain. Per germline, CDR1 SEHNR and CDR2 FQNEAQ (reference sequence). V was clipped by 1 base and J by 8 bases, with 5 bases between them. This CDR3 has 11 residues. CDR3 DNA: TGTGCCAGCAGCTTAGGGAGAGAAGCTTTCTTT. Translating it yields CASSLGREAFF.